These 32 T cell receptor beta chains were sequenced from one sample in a study of CD8+ T cells in alopecia areata. Combined cutaneous lymph node cells underwent sorting by CD4, CD8alpha, NKG2D, NKG2ACE and additional markers. Sequencing used cDNA as its template, made by extracting RNA and reverse transcribing it. Assay used: immunoSEQ multiplex PCR; TCRdb lists only in-frame clones, some missing. The table lists approximately 280,000 clones, with no singletons. Sequencing input: CD4+ T cells sorted from a lymph node. These TCRs come from a C3H/HeJ mouse with alopecia areata. The strain is characterized by the MHC haplotype H2-k.

In this sample, this clone turned up many times. The genes and germline here are from mouse. The read comes to an end 4 residues before the CDR3 does, leaving the germline J gene to fill in the end. V gene TRBV13-1 combines with J gene TRBJ2-1; 7 nucleotides align to TRBD2. The ends lost 0 bases at V and 4 bases at J; junction bases unmatched: 4. The CDR3 runs 15 residues. CDR1 is NSHNY, CDR2 SYGAGN, per germline. Incomplete CDR3 DNA: TGTGCCAGCAGTGATGACTGGGGACCTTATGCT. This sequence encodes CASSDDWGPYA. The full CDR3 protein is CASSDDWGPYAEQFF.

This clone showed up just a few times. Each gene name is a mouse one. The observed sequence ends 4 residues before the CDR3 terminus, with the missing tail filled in from the germline J gene. V and J are TRBV19 and TRBJ2-2; 9 bases map to TRBD2. Germline V gives CDR1 FNHDT, CDR2 SITEND (reference sequence). CDR3 size: 16 residues. V shed 5 bases and J 0 bases; nucleotides not matched to a gene: 5. The CDR3 is CASSQDWGSNTGQLYF. CDR3 DNA (partial): TGTGCCAGCAGCCAAGACTGGGGGTCAAACACCGGG.

This clone occurred a few times. Gene names follow the mouse nomenclature. The missing CDR3 end, 4 residues past where the read stops, is filled in from the germline J gene. This chain connects TRBV13-3 to TRBJ2-5; D is possibly TRBD1 (6 bases). Germline V lookup: CDR1 NNHDY, CDR2 SYVADS. CDR3 length: 14 amino acids. The CDR3 sequence is CASSDARGGDTQYF. CDR3 DNA, as far as it was read: TGTGCCAGCAGTGATGCCAGGGGAGGGGAC. The whole variable domain, remainder taken from reference TRBV13-3 and TRBJ2-5, is EAAVTQSPRSKVAVTGGKVTLSCHQTNNHDYMYWYRQDTGHGLRLIHYSYVADSTEKGDIPDGYKASRPSQENFSLILELASLSQTAVYFCASSDARGGDTQYFGPGTRLLVL.

Points on this clone: These gene names are mouse names. The CDR3 end is not reached by the read, which stops 4 residues before it; the germline J gene fills it in. Other nucleotide sequences from this sample produce the same CDR3. The V and J genes are TRBV5 and TRBJ2-3, with 10 bases that match TRBD1. The V segment lost 3 bases and the J segment 1 base; nucleotides outside the gene matches: 1. The CDR3 runs to 15 residues. Germline CDR1 and CDR2: LGHNA and YNLKQL (reference sequence). The covered CDR3 bases are TGTGCCAGCAGCCAGACAGGGGGCCGTGCAGAA. Its protein is CASSQTGGRAE. The full CDR3 is CASSQTGGRAETLYF.

This clone has a handful of counts. Genes here carry mouse names. The observed sequence ends 4 residues before the CDR3 terminus, with the missing tail filled in from the germline J gene. The chain employs TRBV31 and TRBJ2-5; the match to TRBD1 covers 7 bases. CDR1 is GKSSPN and CDR2 is SITVG in the germline V gene. The CDR3 sequence is 14 residues long. Incomplete CDR3 DNA: TGTGCCTGGAGTCCCGGGACAGCCAGTGAC. This gives the protein CAWSPGTASD. The full-length CDR3 reads as CAWSPGTASDTQYF.

On this clone itself: The genes are named according to mouse. Coverage ceases 4 residues before the CDR3 finishes, and the germline J gene fills in the end. The chain combines TRBV1 with TRBJ2-5; 12 bases line up with TRBD1. This CDR3 region has 16 residues. Germline V lookup: CDR1 NSQYPW, CDR2 LRSPGD (reference sequence). CDR3 protein: CTCSAEGTGGLDTQYF. The CDR3 bases that were read are TGCACCTGCAGTGCAGAGGGGACAGGGGGCTTAGAC. Full variable domain (missing parts from reference TRBV1 and TRBJ2-5): VTLLEQNPRWRLVPRGQAVNLRCILKNSQYPWMSWYQQDLQKQLQWLFTLRSPGDKEVKSLPGADYLATRVTDTELRLQVANMSQGRTLYCTCSAEGTGGLDTQYFGPGTRLLVL.

Comments on this clone: The gene names given are mouse names. The read ends 4 residues shy of where the CDR3 ends; the end is completed using the germline J gene. The rearrangement uses TRBV29 and TRBJ2-7; 8 bases are shared with TRBD1. V gave up 8 bases and J gave up 2 bases; unmatched junction bases: 2. This CDR3 spans 12 amino acids. Looked up from germline, CDR1 is MSHET and CDR2 is SYDVDS. The CDR3 is CASAGGTYEQYF. The DNA read from the CDR3 is TGTGCTAGCGCAGGGGGCACCTAT.

In this sample, this clone turned up many times. The germline and genes are mouse ones. The read finishes 4 residues shy of the CDR3 end, and the germline J gene is used to complete it. Other nucleotide sequences from this sample produce the same CDR3. This chain joins TRBV13-1 and TRBJ2-1; TRBD1 matches at 8 bases. The CDR3 length is 13 residues. CDR1 is NSHNY and CDR2 is SYGAGN in the germline V gene. CDR3 DNA (partial): TGTGCCAGCAGTGACAGGGGGCGAGCT. Translating it yields CASSDRGRA. The full CDR3 protein is CASSDRGRAEQFF.

At least ten counts were recorded for this clone. Genes and germline are mouse. The read halts 4 residues ahead of the CDR3 end, with the missing end drawn from the germline J gene. Other DNA sequences in this specimen translate into the identical CDR3. The J gene is TRBJ2-1, the V gene TRBV31; D may be TRBD2 (5 bases). V shed 0 bases and J shed 1 base, with 7 bases lying between them. The CDR3 consists of 14 residues. The V gene's germline CDR1 is GKSSPN and CDR2 SITVG. CDR3 in amino acids: CAWSLGENYAEQFF. The sequenced CDR3 bases are TGTGCCTGGAGTCTTGGGGAGAACTATGCT.

A word on this clone: Any gene name here is a mouse gene name. The read halts 4 residues ahead of the CDR3 end, with the missing end drawn from the germline J gene. The chain couples TRBV14 to TRBJ2-1; the D gene is possibly TRBD2 (6 bases). The CDR3 is 14 amino acids. Germline V gene data show CDR1 as SGHDT and CDR2 as FRDEAV. V was shortened by 1 base and J by 3 bases, with 8 bases between the two germline ends. The CDR3 spells CASSFSWGYAEQFF. Partial CDR3 DNA: TGTGCCAGCAGTTTCAGCTGGGGCTATGCT.

This clone was counted a few times. Gene names refer to mouse genes. The read stops 4 residues short of the end of the CDR3; the missing end is completed from the germline J gene. The V gene is TRBV13-1, the J gene TRBJ2-2, with TRBD2 identical over 10 bases. This CDR3 has 14 amino acids. The V gene end was trimmed by 3 bases and the J gene end by 6 bases; junction bases not matched to a gene: 2. Germline assignment: CDR1 NSHNY and CDR2 SYGAGN. The sequenced part of the CDR3 DNA is TGTGCCAGCAGTGGAACTGGGGGGGCCGGG. Encoded protein: CASSGTGGAG. The full-length CDR3 reads as CASSGTGGAGQLYF.

With respect to this clone: The germline and genes are mouse ones. Read data end 4 residues before the CDR3 end; the end is taken from the germline J gene. V gene TRBV14 combines with J gene TRBJ2-5; TRBD1 aligns across 11 bases. The CDR3 is 15 residues long. Trimming at V came to 6 bases and at J to 0 bases, leaving 3 bases not matched to a gene. From germline, CDR1 is SGHDT and CDR2 FRDEAV. Incomplete CDR3 DNA: TGTGCCAGCACCGGGACAGGGGGTAACCAAGAC. It yields the protein CASTGTGGNQD. The entire CDR3 protein is CASTGTGGNQDTQYF.

This clone was counted between two and nine times. The gene names given are mouse names. In the same sample, other DNA sequences code for this CDR3. CDR3 protein: CASSGLGANTGQLYF. The DNA read from the CDR3 is TGTGCCAGCAGCGGACTGGGGGCAAACACCGGG. V usage is TRBV19 and J usage is TRBJ2-2, with 10 positions matching TRBD2. The CDR3 end lies 4 residues beyond the end of the read and is filled in from the germline J gene. This CDR3 region has 15 residues. Germline CDR1 and CDR2: FNHDT and SITEND (reference sequence). Trimming at V came to 5 bases and at J to 0 bases, leaving 1 base not matched to a gene.

This clone has ten or more counts. Each gene name is a mouse one. The CDR3 end lies 4 residues beyond the end of the read and is filled in from the germline J gene. The genes are TRBV17 and TRBJ2-2; TRBD1 agrees at 9 bases. Germline values: CDR1 MNHDT, CDR2 YYDKIL. Trimming at V came to 1 base and at J to 6 bases, leaving 3 bases not matched to a gene. This CDR3 is built from 15 residues. The covered CDR3 bases are TGTGCTAGCAGTAGAGGGGGACAGGGCCCCGGG. The encoded protein is CASSRGGQGPG. Given in full, the CDR3 is CASSRGGQGPGQLYF.

Comments on this clone: Here the gene names and germline are mouse. The read terminates 4 residues before the CDR3 end, so the remaining end is supplied by the germline J gene. The chain links TRBV13-2 to TRBJ2-1, with TRBD1 matching 10 bases. This CDR3 comprises 15 residues. V lost 2 bases, J lost 5 bases, and 4 bases stayed unmatched. CDR1 and CDR2 from the germline V gene are NNHNN and SYGAGS (reference sequence). This CDR3 reads CASGERGQGNAEQFF. The DNA read from the CDR3 is TGTGCCAGCGGTGAACGGGGACAGGGGAATGCT.

With respect to this clone: The genes and germline here are from mouse. The read gets to within 4 residues of the CDR3 end, and the germline J gene fills in the rest. V is TRBV13-2 and J is TRBJ2-2; TRBD1 aligns across 7 bases. Germline values: CDR1 NNHNN, CDR2 SYGAGS (reference sequence). Trimming took 3 bases from V and 1 from J; bases not matched to a gene: 3. The CDR3 length is 15 residues. The CDR3 bases that were read are TGTGCCAGCGGTGTCCGGGACAGAAACACCGGG. It codes for CASGVRDRNTG. The whole CDR3 is CASGVRDRNTGQLYF.

Note on this clone: Mouse germline and gene names are used. Coverage ceases 4 residues before the CDR3 finishes, and the germline J gene fills in the end. This sequence joins TRBV13-2 and TRBJ1-2, with a weak D call TRBD1 (5 bases). V shed 5 bases and J shed 0 bases, with 14 bases lying between them. CDR3 length: 15 residues. Per germline, CDR1 NNHNN and CDR2 SYGAGS (reference sequence). Incomplete CDR3 DNA: TGTGCCAGCGGACTTAGACAGAAACCAAACTCC. Its protein is CASGLRQKPNS. The CDR3 in full is CASGLRQKPNSDYTF.

Regarding this clone: The genes and germline here are from mouse. The read comes to an end 4 residues before the CDR3 does, leaving the germline J gene to fill in the end. This sequence joins TRBV19 and TRBJ2-7, with TRBD2 as a possible D gene (6 bases). Germline V gives CDR1 FNHDT, CDR2 SITEND (reference sequence). The CDR3 is made up of 12 amino acids. Trimming shortened V by 5 bases and J by 3 bases, and 9 bases separated the two germline ends. CDR3 DNA, as far as it was read: TGTGCCAGCAGGGGGACTATCTAT. Protein: CASRGTIY. The entire CDR3 protein is CASRGTIYEQYF.

Details on this clone: Mouse germline and gene names are used. Read sequence stops 4 residues before the CDR3 end, and the germline J gene provides the missing end. The rearrangement joins TRBV5 to TRBJ2-1, with a weak D call TRBD1 (6 bases). CDR1 and CDR2 from the germline V gene are LGHNA and YNLKQL (reference sequence). The CDR3 covers 15 residues. Deletions cut 4 bases from V and 1 base from J, with 11 bases between. This chain's CDR3 is CASSPRDKNYAEQFF. CDR3 DNA, as far as it was read: TGTGCCAGCAGCCCCCGGGACAAAAACTATGCT.

For this clone: Germline and genes here are mouse. From the germline J gene comes the end of the CDR3, since the read stops 4 residues before it. Other nucleotide sequences in the sample specify the same CDR3. This chain links TRBV1 with TRBJ2-1; possibly TRBD1 or TRBD2 for D (5 bases each). The V and J ends lost 1 base and 3 bases respectively, with 7 bases between them. CDR3 length equals 14 residues. From germline, CDR1 is NSQYPW and CDR2 LRSPGD (reference sequence). The CDR3 bases that were read are TGCACCTGCAGTGCAGGGGGCCCCTATGCT. Protein product: CTCSAGGPYA. The entire CDR3 protein reads CTCSAGGPYAEQFF.

This clone turned up a few times. Here the gene names and germline are mouse. With the read ending 4 residues before the CDR3 end, the germline J gene is used to fill in that end. V and J are TRBV13-3 and TRBJ2-1; 8 nucleotides agree with TRBD2. Trimming removed 6 bases from V and 0 bases from J; junction bases left unmatched: 2. CDR1 and CDR2 from the germline V gene are NNHDY and SYVADS. The CDR3 spans 14 residues. The part of the CDR3 DNA that was read is TGTGCCAGCAAGACTGGGGTTAACTATGCT. This translates into CASKTGVNYA. The whole CDR3 is CASKTGVNYAEQFF.

This clone appeared a few times. Any gene name here is a mouse gene name. This CDR3 reads CTCSAAQGAYNSPLYF. The CDR3 bases that were read are TGCACCTGCAGTGCAGCCCAGGGGGCCTATAATTCGCCC. This chain joins TRBV1 and TRBJ1-6; 7 nucleotides align to TRBD1. Read data end 3 residues before the CDR3 end; the end is taken from the germline J gene. TRBJ1-6 is filed as an ORF, its function uncertain. This CDR3 contains 16 residues. Germline CDR1 is NSQYPW and CDR2 is LRSPGD (reference sequence). Trimming at V came to 1 base and at J to 2 bases, leaving 2 bases not matched to a gene.

The sample holds a few counts of this clone. Genes and germline are mouse. Coverage ceases 4 residues before the CDR3 finishes, and the germline J gene fills in the end. The genes are TRBV1 and TRBJ2-1, with 7 nucleotides matching TRBD1. CDR1 and CDR2 (germline): NSQYPW, LRSPGD (reference sequence). The V segment lost 5 bases and the J segment 6 bases; nucleotides outside the gene matches: 7. CDR3 length: 14 amino acids. The part of the CDR3 DNA that was read is TGCACCTGCAGTAAAAACAGGGGAGGTGCT. As protein: CTCSKNRGGA. The full CDR3 reads CTCSKNRGGAEQFF.

Note on this clone: Genes and germline are mouse. The DNA ends 4 residues before the CDR3 does, and the rest of the CDR3 is filled in from the germline J gene. The sample holds other DNA sequences that translate to the same CDR3. This chain uses TRBV31 with TRBJ2-2, with 9 bases aligning to TRBD1. V dropped 1 base and J dropped 3; count of bases not matched to a gene: 3. The CDR3 runs 15 residues. Germline CDR1 reads GKSSPN; CDR2 reads SITVG. CDR3 bases read: TGTGCCTGGAGTCCGGGACAGGGTGACACCGGG. Protein product: CAWSPGQGDTG. The whole CDR3 reads CAWSPGQGDTGQLYF.

This clone was seen a handful of times. Gene names denote mouse genes. The same CDR3 can be traced to other DNA sequences in this sample. The part of the CDR3 DNA that was read is TGTGCCAGCAGTATCCAGGGTTCAAACACA. As protein: CASSIQGSNT. The complete CDR3 reads CASSIQGSNTEVFF. The chain links TRBV19 to TRBJ1-1, with D perhaps TRBD1 (5 bases). The observed sequence ends 4 residues before the CDR3 terminus, with the missing tail filled in from the germline J gene. This CDR3 spans 14 amino acids. The germline V and J ends were trimmed by 2 bases and 0 bases, with 8 bases remaining between them. The germline gives CDR1 FNHDT, CDR2 SITEND (reference sequence).

The sample holds a few counts of this clone. Mouse names are used for the genes. The observed sequence ends 4 residues before the CDR3 terminus, with the missing tail filled in from the germline J gene. The chain links TRBV5 to TRBJ2-4, with 8 bases that match TRBD2. Germline assignment: CDR1 LGHNA and CDR2 YNLKQL (reference sequence). V shed 0 bases, J shed 2 bases, and the junction held 7 bases outside the gene matches. CDR3 size: 17 residues. CDR3 DNA (partial): TGTGCCAGCAGCCAAGATGGGGGGGGCGCTGATCAAAAC. This gives the protein CASSQDGGGADQN. The full CDR3 reads CASSQDGGGADQNTLYF.

This clone was seen a handful of times. Genes here carry mouse names. The read falls 3 residues short of the CDR3 end, and the missing part is taken from the germline J gene. The chain couples TRBV13-3 to TRBJ1-6, with TRBD1 identical over 11 bases. TRBJ1-6 falls under the ORF class, with uncertain function. Germline V CDR1 and CDR2: NNHDY, SYVADS. The CDR3 is made up of 14 amino acids. V was pared by 5 bases and J by 5 bases, with 0 bases of the junction left unmatched. The part of the CDR3 DNA that was read is TGTGCCAGCAGGGGACAGGGGGATAATTCGCCC. The encoded protein is CASRGQGDNSP. The entire CDR3 protein reads CASRGQGDNSPLYF.

This clone was picked up a small number of times. Gene names are the mouse ones. The CDR3 is cut off 4 residues early in the read; its end comes from the germline J gene. Additional DNA sequences in this sample encode the identical CDR3. J is TRBJ2-5 and V is TRBV19; 10 bases fit TRBD1. Germline V gene data show CDR1 as FNHDT and CDR2 as SITEND (reference sequence). The CDR3 extends over 15 amino acids. CDR3 DNA, as far as it was read: TGTGCCAGCAGTATACCGGGACAGGGGAGAGAC. Its translation: CASSIPGQGRD. The whole CDR3 is CASSIPGQGRDTQYF.

In its sample, this clone was seen a few times. Germline and genes: mouse. The CDR3 extends 4 residues past the end of the read, so its final part is completed from the germline J gene. The genes are TRBV13-1 and TRBJ2-5, with 9 bases aligning to TRBD1. The CDR3 runs 14 residues. Germline loops: CDR1 NSHNY, CDR2 SYGAGN. The CDR3 bases that were read are TGTGCCAGCAGTGAAGGGACAGGGTTGGAC. It translates to CASSEGTGLD. The whole CDR3 is CASSEGTGLDTQYF.

This clone was detected a few times. Mouse names are used for the genes. The read gets to within 4 residues of the CDR3 end, and the germline J gene fills in the rest. The chain combines TRBV13-1 with TRBJ2-1, with 7 bases matching TRBD1. Germline loops: CDR1 NSHNY, CDR2 SYGAGN. Trimming took 5 bases from V and 5 from J; bases not matched to a gene: 4. The CDR3 totals 13 residues. The CDR3 sequence is CASRQGLDAEQFF. Incomplete CDR3 DNA: TGTGCCAGCAGACAGGGGCTGGATGCT.

Notes on this clone: Gene names refer to mouse genes. The CDR3 end is not reached by the read, which stops 4 residues before it; the germline J gene fills it in. The genes are TRBV13-1 and TRBJ2-1, with TRBD1 identical over 8 bases. The CDR3 consists of 13 residues. After removal of 3 bases from V and 5 bases from J, the junction contained 1 base not matched to a gene. Germline values: CDR1 NSHNY, CDR2 SYGAGN. The DNA read from the CDR3 is TGTGCCAGCAGTGGCAGGGGGCATGCT. Encoded protein: CASSGRGHA. The full-length CDR3 reads as CASSGRGHAEQFF.

This clone was found many times. Mouse gene names and germline throughout. With the read ending 4 residues before the CDR3 end, the germline J gene is used to fill in that end. The chain couples TRBV1 to TRBJ2-5; D remains ambiguous. CDR3 length: 12 amino acids. Germline loops: CDR1 NSQYPW, CDR2 LRSPGD (reference sequence). Partial CDR3 DNA: TGCACCTGCAGTGCAGAGAGGGAC. Translating it yields CTCSAERD. The entire CDR3 is CTCSAERDTQYF.